These 30 T cell receptor beta chains share one sample of origin, sequenced in a study of shared clonotypes between healthy human individuals. Sequencing was performed with immunoSEQ multiplex PCR; in TCRdb, only in-frame clones are kept and a portion is missing. The sample lists millions of clones, more than 85% occurring once. Material: naive CD4+ T cells from PBMCs. This sample's subset: CD45RA+ positively selected. These TCRs come from a man younger than 30 in good health. Some clones in this sample may be carry-over from other donors' samples.

The chain uses TRBV5-1 and TRBJ2-2; the match to TRBD2 covers 12 bases. Germline CDR1 SGHRS, CDR2 YFSETQ. This CDR3 has 16 amino acids. V shed 2 bases, J shed 6 bases, and the junction held 5 bases outside the gene matches. In DNA, the CDR3 is TGCGCCAGCAGCTTCCTAGCGGGAGGGACGTCCGGGGAGCTGTTTTTT. Translation: CASSFLAGGTSGELFF.

The CDR3 reads CASGPENRVNGELFF. CDR3 DNA: TGTGCCAGCGGCCCTGAAAACAGGGTTAACGGGGAGCTGTTTTTT. The chain recombines TRBV11-2 with TRBJ2-2; TRBD1 might be the D (6 bases). Between the trimmed V and J ends, which lost 8 bases and 7 bases, there was a span of 20 bases. The CDR3 is 15 residues long. Germline V gives CDR1 SGHAT, CDR2 FQNNGV.

This sequence joins TRBV5-1 and TRBJ2-7; D uncertain. The CDR3 is made up of 13 amino acids. CDR1 and CDR2 from the germline V gene are SGHRS and YFSETQ. The ends were cut back, 0 bases at V and 5 bases at J, with 9 bases in the middle. The chain's CDR3 is CASSLVQPNEQYF. The CDR3 DNA is TGCGCCAGCAGCTTGGTTCAGCCAAACGAGCAGTACTTC.

V usage is TRBV7-9 and J usage is TRBJ2-1; D may be TRBD2 (5 bases). This CDR3 comprises 16 residues. Looked up from germline, CDR1 is SEHNR and CDR2 is FQNEAQ (reference sequence). Trimming stripped 4 bases from V and 0 bases from J, with 13 bases between. Written as DNA, the CDR3 is TGTGCCAGCAGCTCAAACCGGGATTACTCCTACAATGAGCAGTTCTTC. Amino acid sequence: CASSSNRDYSYNEQFF. Drawing the rest from reference TRBV7-9 and TRBJ2-1, the complete variable domain is DTGVSQNPRHKITKRGQNVTFRCDPISEHNRLYWYRQTLGQGPEFLTYFQNEAQLEKSRLLSDRFSAERPKGSFSTLEIQRTEQGDSAMYLCASSSNRDYSYNEQFFGPGTRLTVL.

In the case of this clone: This sample also contains other DNA sequences that code for the same CDR3. The chain recombines TRBV2 with TRBJ2-7; no clear D gene. The V end was cut by 6 bases, the J end by 4 bases, with 10 bases between. Germline loops: CDR1 SNHLY, CDR2 FYNNEI. This CDR3 is 12 amino acids long. This chain's CDR3 is CASSGQDYEQYF. The CDR3 nucleotides read TGTGCCAGCAGCGGTCAAGATTACGAGCAGTACTTC.

The chain couples TRBV7-3 to TRBJ2-3; 8 bases line up with TRBD2. The CDR3 is 17 amino acids. In germline, CDR1 is SGHTA, CDR2 FQGTGA. J lost 4 bases, V lost 2 bases, and 11 bases had no gene match. CDR3: CASSLLPSGSSADTQYF. The CDR3 coding sequence is TGTGCCAGCAGCTTACTCCCCAGCGGGAGTAGTGCAGATACGCAGTATTTT.

V is TRBV15 and J is TRBJ2-5; maybe TRBD1 (5 bases). The length of the CDR3 is 15 residues. Trimming left V 0 bases short and J 4 bases short, with 12 bases between. Germline V gene data show CDR1 as LNHNV and CDR2 as YYDKDF (reference sequence). CDR3 sequence reads: CATSRDLQVGETQYF. In nucleotides, the CDR3 is TGTGCCACCAGCAGAGATCTACAGGTGGGAGAGACCCAGTACTTC.

The V gene is TRBV6-1, the J gene TRBJ2-2; maybe TRBD1 (6 bases). Trimming took off 4 bases at V and 1 base at J, with 13 bases between the two ends. This CDR3 spans 16 amino acids. Per germline, CDR1 MNHNS and CDR2 SASEGT. CDR3 in DNA: TGTGCCAGCAGTGTCTTAGGACAGAGGAACACCGGGGAGCTGTTTTTT. The encoded protein is CASSVLGQRNTGELFF.

CDR3 region: CASSKTEDEQYF. The CDR3 DNA follows: TGTGCCAGCAGCAAAACGGAGGACGAGCAGTACTTC. This sequence joins TRBV11-2 and TRBJ2-7; a possible D gene is TRBD2 (5 bases). There are 12 residues in the CDR3. CDR1 and CDR2 (germline): SGHAT, FQNNGV. V was trimmed by 5 bases and J by 5 bases, leaving 10 bases between them.

This rearrangement joins TRBV5-4 to TRBJ2-1; maybe TRBD2 (5 bases). Trimming left V 0 bases short and J 7 bases short, with 20 bases between. This CDR3 has 17 residues. Per the germline V gene, CDR1 is SGHNT and CDR2 is YYREEE (reference sequence). The CDR3 protein is CASSLAASGSMENEQFF. The CDR3, as DNA: TGTGCCAGCAGCTTGGCCGCAAGTGGGAGTATGGAGAATGAGCAGTTCTTC.

This rearrangement joins TRBV4-1 to TRBJ2-7; D perhaps matches TRBD2 (5 bases). Deletions cut 3 bases from V and 7 bases from J, with 31 bases between. In germline, CDR1 is MGHRA, CDR2 YSYEKL. The CDR3 is 19 amino acids. CDR3 loop: CASSHVLGIVPTLMGEQYF. CDR3 bases: TGCGCCAGCAGCCACGTCCTCGGGATAGTCCCGACCTTAATGGGGGAGCAGTACTTC.

This clone is a singleton in its sample. V gene TRBV10-3 combines with J gene TRBJ1-5; TRBD1 matches 9 bases. The CDR3 sequence is 15 residues long. Germline CDR1 ENHRY, CDR2 SYGVKD. The trim removed 4 bases at V and 3 bases at J, leaving 4 bases unmatched. CDR3 amino acids: CAISGGTGLNQPQHF. CDR3 sequence (DNA): TGTGCCATCAGTGGGGGGACAGGGCTCAATCAGCCCCAGCATTTT.

This CDR3 is CASSQDGPSGSYEQYF. The CDR3 region has the DNA TGCGCCAGCAGCCAAGATGGGCCTAGCGGTTCCTACGAGCAGTACTTC. This chain joins TRBV4-3 and TRBJ2-7; 7 positions agree with TRBD2. The CDR3 is made up of 16 amino acids. Germline lookup yields CDR1 LGHNA and CDR2 YSLEER. V gave up 0 bases and J gave up 1 base; unmatched junction bases: 6.

This chain links TRBV2 with TRBJ2-5, with 7 bases that match TRBD1. The germline gives CDR1 SNHLY, CDR2 FYNNEI. V was clipped by 6 bases and J by 1 base; unmatched bases: 5. The CDR3 consists of 14 residues. The CDR3 sequence: CASSQDRSQETQYF. The CDR3 DNA reads TGTGCCAGCAGCCAGGACAGGTCCCAAGAGACCCAGTACTTC. The full variable domain, with the rest looked up from reference TRBV2 and TRBJ2-5, is EPEVTQTPSHQVTQMGQEVILRCVPISNHLYFYWYRQILGQKVEFLVSFYNNEISEKSEIFDDQFSVERPDGSNFTLKIRSTKLEDSAMYFCASSQDRSQETQYFGPGTRLLVL.

Turning to this clone: At the DNA level, this CDR3 is encoded by other sequences in the same sample as well. V gene TRBV6-1 combines with J gene TRBJ2-7; 9 nucleotides agree with TRBD1. Losses at the gene ends were 6 bases for V and 0 bases for J; bases not matched to a gene: 3. This CDR3 is 14 amino acids long. In germline, CDR1 is MNHNS, CDR2 SASEGT. DNA for the CDR3: TGTGCCAGCAGCGGACAGGGGAGCTCCTACGAGCAGTACTTC. It encodes CASSGQGSSYEQYF.

The rearrangement joins TRBV7-2 to TRBJ2-7, with 10 bases that match TRBD2. CDR1 SGHTA and CDR2 FQGNSA come from the germline V gene. The CDR3 covers 14 residues. Germline trimming cut 1 base from V and 5 bases from J; bases unmatched to any gene: 2. The CDR3 coding sequence is TGTGCCAGCAGCTTAGGGACTAGCGGTGACGAGCAGTACTTC. Translated: CASSLGTSGDEQYF.

J is TRBJ1-5 and V is TRBV6-5, with D perhaps matching TRBD1 (5 bases). The CDR3 is 14 residues long. CDR1 and CDR2 (germline): MNHEY, SVGAGI. Trimming left V 5 bases short and J 7 bases short, with 15 bases between. The CDR3 protein is CASSINRGSQPQHF. The CDR3 nucleotides are TGTGCCAGCAGTATAAACCGGGGGAGCCAGCCCCAGCATTTT.

The V gene is TRBV6-4, the J gene TRBJ1-1; D call uncertain. Trimming left V 3 bases short and J 3 bases short, with 11 bases between. CDR3 length equals 14 residues. The germline CDR1 and CDR2 sequences are MRHNA and SNTAGT. The CDR3 reads CASSDRIWDTEAFF. The CDR3 nucleotides read TGTGCCAGCAGTGATAGGATTTGGGACACTGAAGCTTTCTTT.

The V call is TRBV19, the J call TRBJ1-1; weak D call: TRBD1 (5 bases). Trimming took off 3 bases at V and 2 bases at J, with 10 bases between the two ends. The V gene's germline CDR1 is LNHDA and CDR2 SQIVND (reference sequence). This CDR3 has 14 amino acids. Written as DNA, the CDR3 is TGTGCCAGTAGTATGTCCGGGGGAAACACTGAAGCTTTCTTT. The encoded protein is CASSMSGGNTEAFF.

The CDR3 sequence: CASSLIAGVGNEQFF. Written as DNA, the CDR3 is TGCGCCAGCAGCTTAATAGCGGGAGTGGGGAATGAGCAGTTCTTC. This chain links TRBV5-1 with TRBJ2-1; 9 bases line up with TRBD2. CDR3 length: 15 amino acids. V was clipped by 2 bases and J by 7 bases; unmatched bases: 7. Germline loops: CDR1 SGHRS, CDR2 YFSETQ. The variable domain in full, with the rest retrieved from reference TRBV5-1 and TRBJ2-1, is KAGVTQTPRYLIKTRGQQVTLSCSPISGHRSVSWYQQTPGQGLQFLFEYFSETQRNKGNFPGRFSGRQFSNSRSEMNVSTLELGDSALYLCASSLIAGVGNEQFFGPGTRLTVL.

This clone showed up just once. The V and J genes are TRBV28 and TRBJ2-1; TRBD2 matches 9 bases. Germline-derived CDR1 and CDR2 are MDHEN and SYDVKM. The CDR3 totals 18 residues. Unmatched junction bases numbered 13, after V lost 3 bases and J lost 4 bases. CDR3 amino acids: CASSFSGLASENYNEQFF. The CDR3 coding sequence is TGTGCCAGCAGTTTCTCGGGACTAGCTTCGGAAAATTACAATGAGCAGTTCTTC. Full variable domain (outside the CDR3, taken from reference TRBV28 and TRBJ2-1): DVKVTQSSRYLVKRTGEKVFLECVQDMDHENMFWYRQDPGLGLRLIYFSYDVKMKEKGDIPEGYSVSREKKERFSLILESASTNQTSMYLCASSFSGLASENYNEQFFGPGTRLTVL.

The J gene is TRBJ2-2, the V gene TRBV18, with a weak D call TRBD1 (6 bases). V lost 1 base to trimming and J lost 0 bases, with 18 bases between them. CDR1 is KGHSH, CDR2 LQKENI, per germline. The CDR3 runs 19 residues. The CDR3 region has the DNA TGTGCCAGCTCACCACTTGTAGGGGGTCTCGCCGCGAACACCGGGGAGCTGTTTTTT. Its protein is CASSPLVGGLAANTGELFF.

In the case of this clone: This same CDR3 is encoded by further DNA sequences in the sample. The chain links TRBV9 to TRBJ2-2; no clear D gene. Per germline, CDR1 SGDLS and CDR2 YYNGEE. The germline V and J ends were trimmed by 0 bases and 1 base, with 4 bases remaining between them. The CDR3 has 14 amino acids. The CDR3 protein is CASSVGLNTGELFF. CDR3 DNA: TGTGCCAGCAGCGTAGGACTGAACACCGGGGAGCTGTTTTTT. Drawing the rest from reference TRBV9 and TRBJ2-2, the complete variable domain is DSGVTQTPKHLITATGQRVTLRCSPRSGDLSVYWYQQSLDQGLQFLIQYYNGEERAKGNILERFSAQQFPDLHSELNLSSLELGDSALYFCASSVGLNTGELFFGEGSRLTVL.

V and J are TRBV28 and TRBJ2-3; 14 bases fit TRBD2. CDR1 is MDHEN, CDR2 SYDVKM, per germline. The ends lost 6 bases at V and 5 bases at J; junction bases unmatched: 7. The CDR3 is made up of 16 amino acids. CDR3 DNA: TGTGCCAGCAGCCCCGGGACTAGCGGGAGTGTAGATACGCAGTATTTT. It translates to CASSPGTSGSVDTQYF.

This chain links TRBV28 with TRBJ1-6, with TRBD1 identical over 8 bases. Germline loops: CDR1 MDHEN, CDR2 SYDVKM. With V trimmed by 5 bases and J by 7 bases, 7 bases remained unmatched. The CDR3 has 15 amino acids. This CDR3 reads CASSPLTGVNSPLHF. The CDR3 region has the DNA TGTGCCAGCAGTCCCCTGACAGGGGTGAATTCACCCCTCCACTTT.

The V and J genes are TRBV2 and TRBJ2-1; TRBD1 matches at 8 bases. The CDR3 has 13 residues. V dropped 3 bases and J dropped 9; count of bases not matched to a gene: 4. CDR1 is SNHLY, CDR2 FYNNEI, per germline. For the CDR3, the DNA is TGTGCCAGCAGTGATGAGACAGGGGTTGAGCAGTTCTTC. Translating gives CASSDETGVEQFF.

The genes are TRBV6-6 and TRBJ2-7, with no clear D. Germline V gene data show CDR1 as MNHNY and CDR2 as SVGAGI (reference sequence). The ends were cut back, 2 bases at V and 1 base at J, with 12 bases in the middle. The CDR3 runs to 15 residues. The CDR3 protein is CASSYAQTRSYEQYF. In DNA form, the CDR3 reads TGTGCCAGCAGTTACGCGCAGACTCGTTCCTACGAGCAGTACTTC.

The chain is built from TRBV11-3 and TRBJ2-7, with D possibly TRBD1 on 5 matching bases. Trimming left V 6 bases short and J 3 bases short, with 12 bases between. The CDR3 runs 13 residues. Per the germline V gene, CDR1 is SGHNT and CDR2 is YENEEA. The CDR3 nucleotides read TGTGCCAGCAGTTCCTCAGGGAACTACGAGCAGTACTTC. It encodes CASSSSGNYEQYF.

V usage is TRBV6-6 and J usage is TRBJ2-1, with 7 nucleotides matching TRBD1. The germline CDR1 and CDR2 sequences are MNHNY and SVGAGI (reference sequence). The CDR3 sequence is 14 residues long. J lost 7 bases, V lost 5 bases, and 8 bases had no gene match. The CDR3 DNA is TGTGCCAGCAGTCTAGGGGACAGCTTAAATGAGCAGTTCTTC. It is translated as CASSLGDSLNEQFF.

The rearrangement joins TRBV6-1 to TRBJ2-7; tentatively, D is TRBD1 or TRBD2 (5 bases each). Germline lookup yields CDR1 MNHNS and CDR2 SASEGT. The V end was cut by 1 base, the J end by 3 bases, with 10 bases between. The CDR3 is made up of 14 amino acids. The CDR3 DNA is TGTGCCAGCAGTGAAGTCTGGGACGGCTACGAGCAGTACTTC. The encoded protein is CASSEVWDGYEQYF.